This entry lists 29 T cell receptor beta chains sequenced from one sample in a study of blood T cell repertoires in COVID-19. Clones were sequenced by immunoSEQ multiplex PCR, and TCRdb holds only the in-frame ones, with some missing. The sample holds roughly 230,000 clones; 85% to 90% are singletons and the top ten take about 2%. Sequenced material: peripheral blood. The receptors come from a woman aged 60 to 75 with COVID-19, enrolled during active disease.

V usage is TRBV5-4 and J usage is TRBJ2-1; D might be TRBD2 (7 bases). CDR3 length: 15 amino acids. Deletions cut 2 bases from V and 5 bases from J, with 14 bases between. Germline V gene sequence: CDR1 SGHNT, CDR2 YYREEE (reference sequence). CDR3 sequence (DNA): TGTGCCAGCAGCTTTGGGGGGGGCGTGGACAATGAGCAGTTCTTC. Encoded protein: CASSFGGGVDNEQFF.

The chain is built from TRBV3-1 (or the pseudogene TRBV3-2) and TRBJ1-2; D is perhaps TRBD1 (6 bases). The CDR3 spans 14 residues. V was clipped by 0 bases and J by 8 bases, with 13 bases between them. Germline-derived CDR1 and CDR2 are LGHDT and YNNKEL (reference sequence). Here the CDR3 reads CASSQEPWTVGYTF. CDR3 coding DNA: TGTGCCAGCAGCCAAGAACCCTGGACAGTCGGCTACACCTTC.

This chain connects TRBV5-4 to TRBJ1-3, with a tentative D call TRBD1 (5 bases). The CDR3 spans 14 residues. Looked up from germline, CDR1 is SGHNT and CDR2 is YYREEE (reference sequence). Trimming cost V 5 bases and J 0 bases, with 9 bases left between them. The CDR3 DNA is TGTGCCAGCAGGACGGACAACTCTGGAAACACCATATATTTT. Translating gives CASRTDNSGNTIYF.

The rearrangement joins TRBV30 to TRBJ1-4; D unresolved. CDR3 length equals 15 residues. Germline CDR1 is GTSNPN and CDR2 is SVGIG (reference sequence). Trimming took off 0 bases at V and 6 bases at J, with 14 bases between the two ends. The CDR3 here is CAWSVRGRNYEKLFF. DNA of the CDR3: TGTGCCTGGAGTGTACGAGGCAGAAATTATGAAAAACTGTTTTTT.

This clone occurred once. The CDR3 coding sequence is TGTGCCAGCAGGCCGTCCACTTTCGGCACTGAAGCTTTCTTT. Amino acid sequence: CASRPSTFGTEAFF. The rearrangement uses TRBV2 and TRBJ1-1, with D unclear. V lost 6 bases and J 4 bases, leaving 15 bases between the germline ends. The CDR3 is 14 amino acids. The V gene's germline CDR1 is SNHLY and CDR2 FYNNEI.

The chain has TRBV18 and TRBJ1-1; TRBD1 agrees at 9 bases. The CDR3 consists of 12 residues. The trim removed 5 bases at V and 7 bases at J, leaving 2 bases unmatched. CDR1 is KGHSH, CDR2 LQKENI, per germline. CDR3 protein: CASSTGQGEAFF. CDR3 DNA sequence: TGTGCCAGCTCAACGGGACAGGGTGAAGCTTTCTTT.

The V call is TRBV18, the J call TRBJ1-6, with 11 nucleotides matching TRBD1. This CDR3 contains 17 residues. V was clipped by 6 bases and J by 9 bases; unmatched bases: 13. CDR1 and CDR2 from the germline V gene are KGHSH and LQKENI. CDR3 protein: CASSANSGQGVSSPLHF. The CDR3 nucleotides are TGTGCCAGCTCGGCCAACTCGGGACAGGGGGTTAGTTCACCCCTCCACTTT.

The V call is TRBV11-2, the J call TRBJ2-5, with D possibly matching TRBD1 (6 bases). This CDR3 has 13 amino acids. Trimming removed 3 bases from V and 3 bases from J, with 8 bases in between. CDR1 is SGHAT, CDR2 FQNNGV, per germline. CDR3: CASSFNREETQYF. Written as DNA, the CDR3 is TGTGCCAGCAGCTTCAACAGGGAAGAGACCCAGTACTTC.

The rearrangement links TRBV7-3 to TRBJ2-3, with 8 bases that match TRBD1. CDR3 length equals 16 residues. V lost 5 bases and J lost 0; bases outside the gene matches: 7. The germline CDR1 and CDR2 sequences are SGHTA and FQGTGA. The CDR3 sequence: CASSPSGTGSTDTQYF. CDR3 in DNA: TGTGCCAGCAGCCCCTCCGGGACAGGCAGCACAGATACGCAGTATTTT.

The CDR3 DNA is TGTGCCAGCAGCTTAGAGGGACAGGGTATTGAGCCCCAGCATTTT. Translation gives CASSLEGQGIEPQHF. This chain joins TRBV7-2 and TRBJ1-5; 9 bases map to TRBD1. The CDR3 is 15 amino acids. V shed 1 base, J shed 8 bases, and the junction held 6 bases outside the gene matches. Germline V gene data show CDR1 as SGHTA and CDR2 as FQGNSA. Complete variable domain (other parts from reference TRBV7-2 and TRBJ1-5): GAGVSQSPSNKVTEKGKDVELRCDPISGHTALYWYRQSLGQGLEFLIYFQGNSAPDKSGLPSDRFSAERTGGSVSTLTIQRTQQEDSAVYLCASSLEGQGIEPQHFGDGTRLSIL.

This clone has just one count. The J gene is TRBJ1-4, the V gene TRBV6-2 or TRBV6-3; a possible D gene is TRBD1 (5 bases). CDR1 and CDR2 (germline): MNHEY, SVGEGT. Trimming took 5 bases from V and 7 from J, leaving 5 bases between them. The CDR3 has 11 amino acids. This CDR3 reads CASSTGEKLFF. In DNA, the CDR3 is TGTGCCAGCAGTACAGGTGAAAAACTGTTTTTT.

This chain uses TRBV19 with TRBJ1-5; TRBD1 agrees at 7 bases. V shed 7 bases and J 13 bases; nucleotides not matched to a gene: 10. CDR1 LNHDA and CDR2 SQIVND come from the germline V gene (reference sequence). The CDR3 covers 12 residues. The DNA for the CDR3 is TGTGCCAGTAACAAGGAGGGGGCCCCTCAGCATTTT. Amino acids: CASNKEGAPQHF.

The table lists this clone with a few counts. This chain uses TRBV5-5 with TRBJ1-5, with TRBD1 matching over 10 bases. Germline values: CDR1 SGHKS, CDR2 YYEKEE (reference sequence). The ends lost 3 bases at V and 2 bases at J; junction bases unmatched: 2. The CDR3 is 15 residues long. The CDR3 region is CASSSGTGGNQPQHF. For the CDR3, the DNA is TGTGCCAGCAGCTCCGGGACAGGGGGCAATCAGCCCCAGCATTTT.

The genes are TRBV4-3 and TRBJ1-1, with D tentatively TRBD1 (5 bases). V was trimmed by 1 base and J by 6 bases, leaving 18 bases between them. The CDR3 extends over 16 amino acids. CDR1 is LGHNA, CDR2 YSLEER, per germline. The CDR3 nucleotides read TGCGCCAGCAGCCAAGCCGCAGAGGTTAGGGGCGCTGAAGCTTTCTTT. This gives the protein CASSQAAEVRGAEAFF.

J is TRBJ1-5 and V is TRBV6-5; 8 nucleotides align to TRBD1. This CDR3 region has 15 residues. Germline V gene sequence: CDR1 MNHEY, CDR2 SVGAGI. The J segment lost 6 bases and the V segment lost 8 bases, leaving 12 bases of the junction unmatched. The DNA of the CDR3 is TGTGCCAGCCGTCAGACAGGGGAGAAAGGTCAGCCCCAGCATTTT. It is translated as CASRQTGEKGQPQHF.

This clone was observed a handful of times. The chain combines TRBV7-9 with TRBJ2-7; a possible D gene is TRBD1 (6 bases). Trimming took 6 bases from V and 2 from J, leaving 17 bases between them. Germline loops: CDR1 SEHNR, CDR2 FQNEAQ (reference sequence). The CDR3 is 15 residues long. The CDR3 loop reads CASSSTGLRPYEQYF. CDR3 DNA sequence: TGTGCCAGCAGTTCCACAGGGTTGCGGCCCTACGAGCAGTACTTC.

The chain couples TRBV7-3 to TRBJ2-2, with TRBD1 identical over 8 bases. The V gene's germline CDR1 is SGHTA and CDR2 FQGTGA. The CDR3 extends over 17 amino acids. The V and J ends lost 7 bases and 2 bases, in that order; junction bases with no gene match: 12. The CDR3 sequence: CASNSRRDRTNTGELFF. The CDR3 DNA reads TGTGCCAGCAACTCTAGGAGGGACAGGACTAACACCGGGGAGCTGTTTTTT.

The CDR3 loop reads CASSYGQALGVYGYTF. In DNA form, the CDR3 reads TGTGCCAGCAGTTACGGACAGGCCCTGGGAGTCTATGGCTACACCTTC. The chain links TRBV6-5 to TRBJ1-2; 7 nucleotides align to TRBD1. Germline V gene lookup returns CDR1 MNHEY and CDR2 SVGAGI. This CDR3 has 16 amino acids. V lost 2 bases and J lost 4; bases outside the gene matches: 10.

The V gene is TRBV28, the J gene TRBJ1-1, with no clear D. Trimming removed 6 bases at V and 5 bases at J, with 10 bases between. CDR1 MDHEN and CDR2 SYDVKM come from the germline V gene. The CDR3 is 12 residues long. CDR3 protein: CASRPGWTEAFF. The CDR3 nucleotides read TGTGCCAGCAGACCCGGGTGGACTGAAGCTTTCTTT.

The chain employs TRBV9 and TRBJ1-2; possibly TRBD1 for D (5 bases). The CDR3 spans 15 residues. Trimming pared 0 bases from V and 2 bases from J, leaving 11 bases between. Germline V lookup: CDR1 SGDLS, CDR2 YYNGEE. This chain's CDR3 is CASSVAAGPNYGYTF. In DNA, the CDR3 is TGTGCCAGCAGCGTAGCGGCAGGGCCAAACTATGGCTACACCTTC.

This clone was counted only a few times. The chain couples TRBV7-2 to TRBJ1-2, with a tentative D call TRBD1 (5 bases). Deletions cut 10 bases from V and 4 bases from J, with 19 bases between. CDR3 length equals 14 residues. CDR1 is SGHTA and CDR2 is FQGNSA in the germline V gene. The CDR3 loop reads CAKQDTEGAYGYTF. CDR3 bases: TGTGCCAAGCAAGATACTGAAGGGGCCTATGGCTACACCTTC.

The chain links TRBV19 to TRBJ1-3, with 7 bases matching TRBD1. This CDR3 contains 14 residues. The J segment lost 0 bases and the V segment lost 9 bases, leaving 5 bases of the junction unmatched. Germline values: CDR1 LNHDA, CDR2 SQIVND (reference sequence). The CDR3 DNA sequence: TGTGCCAGCGCGGACAGGTCCTCTGGAAACACCATATATTTT. Residues: CASADRSSGNTIYF.

This chain connects TRBV7-2 to TRBJ1-2; a weak D match, TRBD1 (6 bases). CDR3 size: 15 residues. The V gene's germline CDR1 is SGHTA and CDR2 FQGNSA. Trimming cost V 5 bases and J 0 bases, with 13 bases left between them. The CDR3 region has the DNA TGTGCCAGCAGCCCACGGACAGTAACTAACTATGGCTACACCTTC. Protein product: CASSPRTVTNYGYTF. The full variable domain, with the rest looked up from reference TRBV7-2 and TRBJ1-2, is GAGVSQSPSNKVTEKGKDVELRCDPISGHTALYWYRQSLGQGLEFLIYFQGNSAPDKSGLPSDRFSAERTGGSVSTLTIQRTQQEDSAVYLCASSPRTVTNYGYTFGSGTRLTVV.

This chain links TRBV19 with TRBJ2-7, with TRBD1 matching 10 bases. The trim removed 4 bases at V and 3 bases at J, leaving 6 bases unmatched. Germline V lookup: CDR1 LNHDA, CDR2 SQIVND (reference sequence). The length of the CDR3 is 15 residues. The CDR3 DNA sequence: TGTGCCAGTAGTAACCGACAGGGGGCGAGCTACGAGCAGTACTTC. Residues: CASSNRQGASYEQYF.

V gene TRBV5-6 combines with J gene TRBJ1-4; D is unresolved. This CDR3 is built from 16 residues. The V gene's germline CDR1 is SGHDT and CDR2 YYEEEE. V gave up 1 base and J gave up 6 bases, with 16 bases separating them. The CDR3, as DNA: TGTGCCAGCAGCTTGTTATTTAGTCAGACTCATGAAAAACTGTTTTTT. It translates to CASSLLFSQTHEKLFF.

As DNA, the CDR3 is TGTGCCAGCAGCAAAGCATCCAGGAACTTCAATCAGCCCCAGCATTTT. Translated: CASSKASRNFNQPQHF. The rearrangement uses TRBV21-1 and TRBJ1-5; the DNA was not used to check the table's D call, TRBD1. TRBV21-1 represents a pseudogene. The CDR3 length is 16 residues.

V is TRBV6-5 and J is TRBJ1-4; TRBD1 aligns across 9 bases. The CDR3 totals 14 residues. The V segment lost 5 bases and the J segment 6 bases; nucleotides outside the gene matches: 4. Germline lookup yields CDR1 MNHEY and CDR2 SVGAGI. The CDR3, as DNA: TGTGCCAGCAGTCCCGGGACAGGGTATGAAAAACTGTTTTTT. Translating gives CASSPGTGYEKLFF.

The V call is TRBV19, the J call TRBJ1-1; 11 positions match TRBD1. The CDR3 contains 14 residues. V trimming: 7 bases; J trimming: 5 bases; junction bases outside the gene matches: 6. Germline V gene data show CDR1 as LNHDA and CDR2 as SQIVND (reference sequence). The CDR3 protein is CASTRDRGRTEAFF. The CDR3 nucleotides read TGTGCCAGTACTAGGGACAGGGGGAGGACTGAAGCTTTCTTT.

This clone was recorded only once. The chain employs TRBV3-1 (or the pseudogene TRBV3-2) and TRBJ2-1, with 7 positions matching TRBD2. V was clipped by 1 base and J by 5 bases; unmatched bases: 5. Per the germline V gene, CDR1 is LGHDT and CDR2 is YNNKEL (reference sequence). The CDR3 is 15 amino acids. CDR3 protein: CASSQVGGWHNEQFF. The CDR3 DNA reads TGTGCCAGCAGCCAAGTGGGGGGGTGGCACAATGAGCAGTTCTTC.